This T cell receptor (beta chain) appears in the sequencing data of a study of blood T cell repertoires in COVID-19. Study overall: The United States, Italy and Spain supplied acute and convalescent COVID-19 samples.

In the authors' workflow: Cell counts per sample came from amplifying reference gene primers. The protocol was immunoSEQ multiplex PCR, while the TCRdb copy is restricted to in-frame clones and leaves out a portion. From that table come the V and J calls and clone size; the DNA was used to work out D and trimming. This sample has roughly 700,000 clones, with 70% to 90% found just once. The ends were cut back, 2 bases at V and 2 bases at J, with 8 bases in the middle. CDR3 size: 14 residues. Per germline, CDR1 SGHRS and CDR2 YFSETQ. The receptor comes from a woman between 18 and 29 years old with acute or convalescent COVID-19. The sequencing input was peripheral blood. V usage is TRBV5-1 and J usage is TRBJ1-3, with a tentative D call TRBD1 (5 bases). The CDR3 DNA is TGCGCCAGCAGCTTCCAGGGTGCTGGAAACACCATATATTTT. This sequence encodes CASSFQGAGNTIYF. The full variable domain, its missing parts supplied by reference TRBV5-1 and TRBJ1-3, is KAGVTQTPRYLIKTRGQQVTLSCSPISGHRSVSWYQQTPGQGLQFLFEYFSETQRNKGNFPGRFSGRQFSNSRSEMNVSTLELGDSALYLCASSFQGAGNTIYFGEGSWLTVV.